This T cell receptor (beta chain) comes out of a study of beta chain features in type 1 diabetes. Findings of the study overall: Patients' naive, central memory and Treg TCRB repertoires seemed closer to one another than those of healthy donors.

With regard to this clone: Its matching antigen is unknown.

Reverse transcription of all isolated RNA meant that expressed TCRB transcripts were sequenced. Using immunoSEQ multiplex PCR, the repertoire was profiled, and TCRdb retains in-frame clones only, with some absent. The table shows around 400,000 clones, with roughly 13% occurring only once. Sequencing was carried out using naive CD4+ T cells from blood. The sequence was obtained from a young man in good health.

Here the CDR3 reads CASSLDGSNQPQHF. The CDR3 DNA sequence: TGCGCCAGCAGCTTGGACGGTAGCAATCAGCCCCAGCATTTT. This rearrangement joins TRBV5-1 to TRBJ1-5; D not certain. V lost 0 bases and J lost 0, with 4 bases in between. CDR1 and CDR2 (germline): SGHRS, YFSETQ. The CDR3 contains 14 residues.